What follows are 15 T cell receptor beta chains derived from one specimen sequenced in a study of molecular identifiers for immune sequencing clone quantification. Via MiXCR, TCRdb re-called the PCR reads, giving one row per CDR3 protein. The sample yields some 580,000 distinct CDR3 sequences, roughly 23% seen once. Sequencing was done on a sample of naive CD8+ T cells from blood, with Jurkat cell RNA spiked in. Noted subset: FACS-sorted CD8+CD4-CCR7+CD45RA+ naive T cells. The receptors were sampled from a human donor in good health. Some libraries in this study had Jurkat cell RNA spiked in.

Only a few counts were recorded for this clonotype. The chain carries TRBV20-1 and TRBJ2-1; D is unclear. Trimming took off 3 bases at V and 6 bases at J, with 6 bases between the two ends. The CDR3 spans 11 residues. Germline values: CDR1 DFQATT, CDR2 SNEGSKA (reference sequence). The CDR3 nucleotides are TGCAGTGCTAGGTGGGTCAATGAGCAGTTCTTC. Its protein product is CSARWVNEQFF.

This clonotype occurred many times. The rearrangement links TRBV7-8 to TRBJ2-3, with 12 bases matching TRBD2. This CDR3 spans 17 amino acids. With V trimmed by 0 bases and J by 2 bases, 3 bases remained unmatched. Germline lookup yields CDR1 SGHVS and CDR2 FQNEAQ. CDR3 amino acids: CASSLALAGGFTDTQYF. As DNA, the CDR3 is TGTGCCAGCAGCTTAGCGCTAGCGGGGGGGTTCACAGATACGCAGTATTTT.

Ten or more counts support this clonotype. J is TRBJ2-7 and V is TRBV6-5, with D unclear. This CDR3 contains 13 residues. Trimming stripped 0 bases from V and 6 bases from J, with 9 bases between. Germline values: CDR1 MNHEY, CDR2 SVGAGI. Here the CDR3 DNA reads TGTGCCAGCAGTTACTCGTCTTACAGCGAGCAGTACTTC. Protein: CASSYSSYSEQYF.

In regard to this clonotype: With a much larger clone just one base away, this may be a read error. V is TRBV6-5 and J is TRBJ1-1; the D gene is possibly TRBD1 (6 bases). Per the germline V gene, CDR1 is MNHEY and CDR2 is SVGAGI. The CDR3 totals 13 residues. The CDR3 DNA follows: TGTGCCAGCAGTTACTACAGGGAGACTGAAGTTTTCTTT. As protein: CASSYYRETEVFF.

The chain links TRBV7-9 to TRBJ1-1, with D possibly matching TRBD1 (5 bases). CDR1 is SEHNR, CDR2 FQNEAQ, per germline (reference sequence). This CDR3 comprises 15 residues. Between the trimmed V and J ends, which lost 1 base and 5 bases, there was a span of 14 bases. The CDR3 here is CASSLVDMGGTEAFF. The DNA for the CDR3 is TGTGCCAGCAGCTTAGTCGACATGGGGGGGACTGAAGCTTTCTTT.

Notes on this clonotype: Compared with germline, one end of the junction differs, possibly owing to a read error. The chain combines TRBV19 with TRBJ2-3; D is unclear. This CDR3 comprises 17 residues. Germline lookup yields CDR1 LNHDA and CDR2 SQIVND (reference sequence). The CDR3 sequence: CASSIDLGGPSKDTQYF. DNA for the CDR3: TGTGCCAGTAGTATAGATCTGGGTGGGCCCTCCAAAGATACACAGTATTTT.

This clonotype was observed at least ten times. CDR3 bases: TGTGCCACCAGCAGAGCCCAGAGCAATCAGCCCCAGCATTTT. Its translation is CATSRAQSNQPQHF. This chain joins TRBV15 and TRBJ1-5, with no clear D. Germline CDR1 is LNHNV and CDR2 is YYDKDF (reference sequence). V lost 1 base and J lost 1, with 5 bases in between. The CDR3 covers 14 residues.

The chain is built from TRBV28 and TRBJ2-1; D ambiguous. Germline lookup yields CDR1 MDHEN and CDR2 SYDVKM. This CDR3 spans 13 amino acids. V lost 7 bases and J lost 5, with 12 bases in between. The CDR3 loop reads CASTYTLDNEQFF. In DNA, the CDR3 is TGTGCCAGCACTTACACCCTAGACAATGAGCAGTTCTTC.

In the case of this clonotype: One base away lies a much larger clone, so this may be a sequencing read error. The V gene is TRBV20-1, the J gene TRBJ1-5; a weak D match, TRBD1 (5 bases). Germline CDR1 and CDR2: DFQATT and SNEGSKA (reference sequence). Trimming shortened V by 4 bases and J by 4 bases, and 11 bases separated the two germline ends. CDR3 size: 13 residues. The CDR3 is CSAKGEGNQPQHF. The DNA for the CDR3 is TGCAGTGCTAAAGGGGAGGGAAATCAGCCCCAGCATTTT.

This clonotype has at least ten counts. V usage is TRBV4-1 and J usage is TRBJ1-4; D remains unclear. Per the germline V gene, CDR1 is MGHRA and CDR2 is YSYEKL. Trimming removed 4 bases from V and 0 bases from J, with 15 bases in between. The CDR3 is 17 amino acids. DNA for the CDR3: TGCGCCAGCAGCCCCCGTCAGCTAGTTGCAACTAATGAAAAACTGTTTTTT. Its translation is CASSPRQLVATNEKLFF.

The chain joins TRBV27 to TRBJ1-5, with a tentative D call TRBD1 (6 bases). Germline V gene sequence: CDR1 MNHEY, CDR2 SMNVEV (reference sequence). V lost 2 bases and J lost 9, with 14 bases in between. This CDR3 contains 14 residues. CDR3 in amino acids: CASSLGGPQRPQHF. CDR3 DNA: TGTGCCAGCAGTTTAGGGGGGCCCCAGAGGCCCCAGCATTTT.

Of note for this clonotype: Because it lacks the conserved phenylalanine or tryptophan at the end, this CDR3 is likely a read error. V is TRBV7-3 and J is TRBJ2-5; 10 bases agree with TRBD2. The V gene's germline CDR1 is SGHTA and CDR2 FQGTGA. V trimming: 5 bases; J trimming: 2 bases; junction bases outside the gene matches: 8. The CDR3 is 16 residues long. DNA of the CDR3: TGTGCCAGCAGCGCCCACCCTAGCGGGGGACAAGAGACCCAGTACCTC. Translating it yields CASSAHPSGGQETQYL.

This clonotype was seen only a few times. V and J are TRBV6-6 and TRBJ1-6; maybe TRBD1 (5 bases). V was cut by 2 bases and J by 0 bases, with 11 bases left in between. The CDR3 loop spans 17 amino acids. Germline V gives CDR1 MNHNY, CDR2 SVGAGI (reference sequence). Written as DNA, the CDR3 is TGTGCCAGCAGTTACCTCCGGCAGGGCTCCTATAATTCACCCCTCCACTTT. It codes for CASSYLRQGSYNSPLHF.

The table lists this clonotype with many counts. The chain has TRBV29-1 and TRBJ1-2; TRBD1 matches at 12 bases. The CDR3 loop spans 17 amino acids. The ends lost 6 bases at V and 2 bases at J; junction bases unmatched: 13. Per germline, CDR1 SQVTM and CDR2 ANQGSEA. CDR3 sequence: CSVVAGTGGGQNYGYTF. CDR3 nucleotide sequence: TGCAGCGTCGTAGCCGGGACAGGGGGCGGCCAGAACTATGGCTACACCTTC.

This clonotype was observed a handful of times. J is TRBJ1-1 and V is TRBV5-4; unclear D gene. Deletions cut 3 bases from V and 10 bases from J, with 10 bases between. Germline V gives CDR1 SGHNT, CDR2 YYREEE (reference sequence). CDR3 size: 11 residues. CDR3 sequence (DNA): TGTGCCAGCAGCTCCCAAGACGTAGCTTTCTTT. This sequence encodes CASSSQDVAFF.